Following are 27 T cell receptor beta chains from one sample sequenced in a study of blood T cell repertoires in COVID-19. Some clones are missing from TCRdb's copy, which holds only in-frame ones; the method was immunoSEQ multiplex PCR. This table has 350,000 or so clones, roughly 90% appearing once. The sequenced material came from PBMCs or T cells enriched from blood (not recorded which). These receptors originate from a woman in her thirties who had been exposed to COVID-19.

The genes are TRBV6-4 and TRBJ2-1; possible D gene TRBD2, 5 bases. The CDR3 has 14 amino acids. Trimming pared 4 bases from V and 6 bases from J, leaving 13 bases between. CDR1 and CDR2 (germline): MRHNA, SNTAGT. The CDR3: CASSVDYLSNEQFF. The CDR3 coding sequence is TGTGCCAGCAGTGTAGACTATTTGAGCAATGAGCAGTTCTTC.

This chain links TRBV7-3 with TRBJ1-1; D uncertain. Trimming took 1 base from V and 0 from J, leaving 6 bases between them. CDR3 size: 14 residues. CDR1 is SGHTA, CDR2 FQGTGA, per germline. The CDR3 here is CASSLSPMNTEAFF. The CDR3, as DNA: TGTGCCAGCAGCTTAAGTCCCATGAACACTGAAGCTTTCTTT.

This chain connects TRBV11-2 to TRBJ2-7, with TRBD1 matching over 7 bases. CDR3 length equals 14 residues. The junction had 4 bases not matched to a gene; V was cut back by 3 bases and J by 2 bases. Germline V gene lookup returns CDR1 SGHAT and CDR2 FQNNGV. CDR3 residues: CASSFSGGAYEQYF. CDR3 DNA: TGTGCCAGCAGCTTTTCAGGGGGAGCCTACGAGCAGTACTTC.

The V gene is TRBV3-1 (or the pseudogene TRBV3-2), the J gene TRBJ2-3; 13 bases are a match to TRBD2. This CDR3 comprises 17 residues. Germline CDR1 and CDR2: LGHDT and YNNKEL (reference sequence). V gave up 3 bases and J gave up 2 bases; unmatched junction bases: 5. This chain's CDR3 is CASSQGGTSGVTDTQYF. CDR3 nucleotide sequence: TGTGCCAGCAGCCAGGGTGGGACTAGCGGGGTCACAGATACGCAGTATTTT.

The chain joins TRBV28 to TRBJ1-5; 8 nucleotides agree with TRBD1. Trimming took 5 bases from V and 2 from J; bases not matched to a gene: 5. Germline assignment: CDR1 MDHEN and CDR2 SYDVKM. The CDR3 sequence is 15 residues long. CDR3 DNA sequence: TGTGCCAGCAGTCCGACAGGGGAGGGCAATCAGCCCCAGCATTTT. Its translation: CASSPTGEGNQPQHF.

The chain combines TRBV5-1 with TRBJ1-2; no reliable D call. CDR3 size: 13 residues. V lost 4 bases and J 1 base, leaving 8 bases between the germline ends. CDR1 SGHRS and CDR2 YFSETQ come from the germline V gene. The CDR3 loop reads CASSGPDNYGYTF. CDR3 nucleotides: TGCGCCAGCAGCGGCCCCGATAACTATGGCTACACCTTC.

The chain carries TRBV9 and TRBJ2-1, with 12 bases fitting TRBD2. J was trimmed by 8 bases and V by 0 bases; bases with no gene match: 9. This CDR3 is 17 amino acids long. The germline gives CDR1 SGDLS, CDR2 YYNGEE. CDR3 region: CASSVGVGRLAGDEQFF. CDR3 bases: TGTGCCAGCAGCGTAGGAGTCGGAAGACTAGCGGGAGATGAGCAGTTCTTC.

The chain uses TRBV11-3 and TRBJ2-5; 8 bases align to TRBD2. The V and J ends lost 4 bases and 5 bases, in that order; junction bases with no gene match: 12. This CDR3 region has 16 residues. The germline gives CDR1 SGHNT, CDR2 YENEEA. CDR3 coding DNA: TGTGCCAGCAGCTCCCCGTGGAGCGGGAGTAGGGAGACCCAGTACTTC. Its protein is CASSSPWSGSRETQYF.

This clone appeared a single time. This rearrangement joins TRBV7-2 to TRBJ2-1; TRBD2 matches at 7 bases. J gave up 4 bases and V 1 base, and 7 bases lay outside the gene matches. The length of the CDR3 is 16 residues. Per germline, CDR1 SGHTA and CDR2 FQGNSA. CDR3: CASSLGSSGNYNEQFF. CDR3 sequence (DNA): TGTGCCAGCAGCTTAGGATCTAGCGGTAATTACAATGAGCAGTTCTTC.

As regards this clone: At the DNA level, this CDR3 is encoded by other sequences in the same sample as well. The rearrangement uses TRBV28 and TRBJ1-5, with TRBD1 matching over 7 bases. Unmatched junction bases numbered 4, after V lost 6 bases and J lost 2 bases. Germline CDR1 and CDR2: MDHEN and SYDVKM. The CDR3 loop spans 14 amino acids. The CDR3 spells CASSRQGGNQPQHF. CDR3 DNA: TGTGCCAGCAGCCGACAGGGTGGCAATCAGCCCCAGCATTTT.

The V call is TRBV7-9, the J call TRBJ2-4; TRBD1 agrees at 7 bases. V was pared by 6 bases and J by 1 base, with 3 bases of the junction left unmatched. The CDR3 is 14 residues long. Germline V gene lookup returns CDR1 SEHNR and CDR2 FQNEAQ (reference sequence). The CDR3 is CASRKTGAKNIQYF. CDR3 nucleotide sequence: TGTGCCAGCAGGAAGACAGGGGCCAAAAACATTCAGTACTTC.

The chain links TRBV10-1 to TRBJ2-1; TRBD2 agrees at 8 bases. Germline CDR1 WNHNN, CDR2 SYGVQD (reference sequence). V gave up 6 bases and J gave up 4 bases; unmatched junction bases: 8. CDR3 length: 15 residues. This chain's CDR3 is CASSPGTRGYNEQFF. The DNA of the CDR3 is TGCGCCAGCAGCCCCGGGACTAGGGGTTACAATGAGCAGTTCTTC.

This chain joins TRBV28 and TRBJ1-6; TRBD1 aligns across 8 bases. V was pared by 6 bases and J by 6 bases, with 4 bases of the junction left unmatched. The CDR3 contains 14 residues. Germline CDR1 is MDHEN and CDR2 is SYDVKM. CDR3 nucleotide sequence: TGTGCCAGCAGGACAGGGGTTAGTAATTCACCCCTCCACTTT. Residues: CASRTGVSNSPLHF.

The chain is built from TRBV7-9 and TRBJ1-6, with TRBD1 as a possible D gene (5 bases). Trimming removed 4 bases from V and 6 bases from J, with 16 bases in between. This CDR3 is 16 amino acids long. The V gene's germline CDR1 is SEHNR and CDR2 FQNEAQ (reference sequence). CDR3 bases: TGTGCCAGCAGCTCCCCCAAACAGACAGTTAATTCACCCCTCCACTTT. This encodes CASSSPKQTVNSPLHF.

The J gene is TRBJ1-2, the V gene TRBV21-1; TRBD1 was called by the table and not checked on the DNA. TRBV21-1 is given as a pseudogene. This CDR3 is 17 amino acids long. CDR3 residues: CASSKSTGLPFNYGYTF. The CDR3 region has the DNA TGTGCCAGCAGCAAATCGACAGGGCTCCCCTTTAACTATGGCTACACCTTC.

This chain joins TRBV19 and TRBJ2-1; 11 positions match TRBD2. The CDR3 contains 15 residues. From germline, CDR1 is LNHDA and CDR2 SQIVND (reference sequence). The V and J ends lost 5 bases and 2 bases, in that order; junction bases with no gene match: 2. CDR3 amino acids: CASSLAGGTYNEQFF. CDR3 in DNA: TGTGCCAGTAGTCTAGCGGGAGGAACCTACAATGAGCAGTTCTTC.

DNA for the CDR3: TGTGCCAGCAGCGTAGCAGCAGCTAGCGGGAACTACGAGCAGTACTTC. Protein product: CASSVAAASGNYEQYF. This chain connects TRBV9 to TRBJ2-7, with TRBD2 identical over 9 bases. V trimming: 0 bases; J trimming: 3 bases; junction bases outside the gene matches: 7. CDR3 size: 16 residues. Germline V gives CDR1 SGDLS, CDR2 YYNGEE.

The gene calls are TRBV7-3 and TRBJ2-7; D might be TRBD2 (6 bases). The ends were cut back, 5 bases at V and 3 bases at J, with 17 bases in the middle. This CDR3 contains 15 residues. Germline CDR1 reads SGHTA; CDR2 reads FQGTGA. The CDR3 loop reads CASSQTGGENYEQYF. The DNA for the CDR3 is TGTGCCAGCAGCCAGACCGGGGGAGAAAACTACGAGCAGTACTTC. The full variable domain, its missing parts supplied by reference TRBV7-3 and TRBJ2-7, is GAGVSQTPSNKVTEKGKYVELRCDPISGHTALYWYRQSLGQGPEFLIYFQGTGAADDSGLPNDRFFAVRPEGSVSTLKIQRTERGDSAVYLCASSQTGGENYEQYFGPGTRLTVT.

The chain is built from TRBV7-8 and TRBJ1-2; 12 bases are a match to TRBD1. CDR1 SGHVS and CDR2 FQNEAQ come from the germline V gene. This CDR3 contains 16 residues. The V and J ends lost 5 bases and 8 bases, in that order; junction bases with no gene match: 12. CDR3 DNA sequence: TGTGCCAGCAGCCCACGTGGGGGCGGGACAGGGGGCGGCTACACCTTC. It specifies CASSPRGGGTGGGYTF.

This clone was observed a few times. The J gene is TRBJ1-1, the V gene TRBV5-1, with D unresolved. Trimming removed 0 bases at V and 1 base at J, with 10 bases between. The CDR3 extends over 15 amino acids. The germline V gene has CDR1 SGHRS and CDR2 YFSETQ. The CDR3 DNA reads as TGCGCCAGCAGCTTGGTGGGCGCAGGGAACACTGAAGCTTTCTTT. It encodes CASSLVGAGNTEAFF.

A word on this clone: Its ends do not fully match the called genes, so a read error is possible. The chain links TRBV14 to TRBJ2-1; 7 bases align to TRBD2. The germline V gene encodes CDR1 SGHDN and CDR2 FVKESK. The CDR3 covers 16 residues. The CDR3 bases are TGTGCCAGCAGACAAGCGGGGTCGAGCTCCTACAATGAGCAGTTCTTC. It translates to CASRQAGSSSYNEQFF.

The chain links TRBV27 to TRBJ1-5, with TRBD1 identical over 10 bases. The CDR3 extends over 15 amino acids. CDR1 and CDR2 (germline): MNHEY, SMNVEV (reference sequence). With 3 bases clipped from V and 9 bases from J, the junction kept 8 bases outside the gene matches. CDR3 nucleotide sequence: TGTGCCAGCAGTTTCGAAGGACAGGGGGGATTGCCCCAGCATTTT. Amino acid sequence: CASSFEGQGGLPQHF.

The chain is built from TRBV3-1 (or the pseudogene TRBV3-2) and TRBJ2-2, with TRBD2 matching over 9 bases. V lost 4 bases, J lost 5 bases, and 8 bases stayed unmatched. From germline, CDR1 is LGHDT and CDR2 YNNKEL (reference sequence). This CDR3 is built from 16 residues. The CDR3 DNA reads TGTGCCAGCAGCCTCCACTTAGCGGGAGAAACCGGGGAGCTGTTTTTT. Encoded protein: CASSLHLAGETGELFF.

This rearrangement joins TRBV10-1 to TRBJ2-1, with D perhaps matching TRBD2 (7 bases). Trimming left V 3 bases short and J 2 bases short, with 11 bases between. Germline V gene data show CDR1 as WNHNN and CDR2 as SYGVQD (reference sequence). This CDR3 region has 15 residues. CDR3 sequence: CASSDVGGAYNEQFF. The CDR3 DNA follows: TGCGCCAGCAGTGATGTAGGGGGGGCCTACAATGAGCAGTTCTTC.

This clone was observed a single time. The V and J genes are TRBV15 and TRBJ2-1; D not certain. This CDR3 spans 14 amino acids. In germline, CDR1 is LNHNV, CDR2 YYDKDF (reference sequence). Trimming shortened V by 0 bases and J by 6 bases, and 9 bases separated the two germline ends. In DNA, the CDR3 is TGTGCCACCAGCAGAGACCCAGGCTCCAATGAGCAGTTCTTC. It is translated as CATSRDPGSNEQFF. Full variable domain (rest looked up from reference TRBV15 and TRBJ2-1): DAMVIQNPRYQVTQFGKPVTLSCSQTLNHNVMYWYQQKSSQAPKLLFHYYDKDFNNEADTPDNFQSRRPNTSFCFLDIRSPGLGDTAMYLCATSRDPGSNEQFFGPGTRLTVL.

The chain carries TRBV28 and TRBJ2-7; 8 nucleotides agree with TRBD2. Germline loops: CDR1 MDHEN, CDR2 SYDVKM. This CDR3 contains 13 residues. Trimming cost V 6 bases and J 2 bases; bases outside gene matches: 3. CDR3 sequence (DNA): TGTGCCAGCAGGGGACTAGTCCCCTACGAGCAGTACTTC. This sequence encodes CASRGLVPYEQYF. The whole variable domain, remainder taken from reference TRBV28 and TRBJ2-7, is DVKVTQSSRYLVKRTGEKVFLECVQDMDHENMFWYRQDPGLGLRLIYFSYDVKMKEKGDIPEGYSVSREKKERFSLILESASTNQTSMYLCASRGLVPYEQYFGPGTRLTVT.

The J gene is TRBJ1-3, the V gene TRBV15; a weak D match, TRBD1 (6 bases). Trimming took off 4 bases at V and 0 bases at J, with 16 bases between the two ends. This CDR3 spans 17 amino acids. The germline CDR1 and CDR2 sequences are LNHNV and YYDKDF (reference sequence). CDR3 residues: CATSISTGPSSGNTIYF. The CDR3 DNA reads TGTGCCACCAGCATTTCGACAGGCCCGAGCTCTGGAAACACCATATATTTT.